The 20 T cell receptor beta chains presented below share a single source sample, sequenced in a study of T cell repertoires in cytomegalovirus infection. One entry per CDR3 protein, called by TCRdb with MiXCR from the reads. The sample has about 20,000 distinct CDR3 sequences, 42% seen once; the top ten hold approximately 93%. Their target antigens are unknown. Here the sequenced sample was CD8+ T cells from cultured PBMCs, taken from culture after CMV antigen stimulation. All receptors come from a human donor in good health (CMV status not recorded). Some clones in this sample may be carry-over from other donors' samples.

The V gene is TRBV11-3, the J gene TRBJ2-6, with unresolved D. The V gene's germline CDR1 is SGHNT and CDR2 YENEEA. The CDR3 length is 14 residues. V was trimmed by 5 bases and J by 3 bases, leaving 8 bases between them. The CDR3 sequence is CASSPAGGANVLTF. Written as DNA, the CDR3 is TGTGCCAGCAGCCCTGCAGGTGGGGCCAACGTCCTGACTTTC.

This clonotype showed up just a few times. This sequence joins TRBV7-8 and TRBJ1-4; possibly TRBD1 for D (6 bases). Trimming took 1 base from V and 0 from J, leaving 9 bases between them. Germline V gene sequence: CDR1 SGHVS, CDR2 FQNEAQ. The CDR3 contains 16 residues. Here the CDR3 reads CASSLEGGATNEKLFF. The CDR3 region has the DNA TGTGCCAGCAGCTTAGAGGGGGGCGCAACTAATGAAAAACTGTTTTTT.

This sequence joins TRBV6-5 and TRBJ2-3, with TRBD2 identical over 15 bases. V gave up 5 bases and J gave up 0 bases; unmatched junction bases: 12. The CDR3 runs 20 residues. Germline V lookup: CDR1 MNHEY, CDR2 SVGAGI. CDR3 loop: CASSQPTPGLAGGSTDTQYF. The CDR3 DNA reads TGTGCCAGCAGTCAGCCAACTCCGGGACTAGCGGGAGGAAGCACAGATACGCAGTATTTT.

V is TRBV7-9 and J is TRBJ1-3; no clear D. Germline V gene data show CDR1 as SEHNR and CDR2 as FQNEAQ (reference sequence). This CDR3 has 15 residues. Trimming stripped 1 base from V and 0 bases from J, with 7 bases between. CDR3 amino acids: CASSLGAYSGNTIYF. The CDR3 nucleotides read TGTGCCAGCAGCTTAGGGGCATACTCTGGAAACACCATATATTTT.

This clonotype was seen a single time. V usage is TRBV7-6 and J usage is TRBJ1-2; 7 bases align to TRBD1. Per germline, CDR1 SGHVS and CDR2 FNYEAQ. The CDR3 is 15 residues long. Losses at the gene ends were 3 bases for V and 7 bases for J; bases not matched to a gene: 11. CDR3 sequence (DNA): TGTGCCAGCAGCTTCGGCAGGGGGGGATCTGTTGGCTACACCTTC. This gives the protein CASSFGRGGSVGYTF.

The chain's CDR3 is CASSLGLTAPNYGYTF. Written as DNA, the CDR3 is TGTGCCAGCAGTTTAGGATTGACTGCTCCTAACTATGGCTACACCTTC. The chain joins TRBV12-3 or TRBV12-4 to TRBJ1-2; D remains unclear. This CDR3 comprises 16 residues. Trimming removed 1 base at V and 0 bases at J, with 12 bases between.

This chain links TRBV11-2 with TRBJ2-1; unclear D gene. The germline V gene encodes CDR1 SGHAT and CDR2 FQNNGV. CDR3 length equals 13 residues. V was clipped by 5 bases and J by 12 bases, with 17 bases between them. The CDR3 coding sequence is TGTGCCAGCAGCCAACCGGGCCCCAACGGGCAGTTCTTC. Its protein is CASSQPGPNGQFF.

The chain recombines TRBV6-2 or TRBV6-3 with TRBJ2-5; 7 bases map to TRBD1. CDR3 length: 16 amino acids. J was trimmed by 4 bases and V by 3 bases; bases with no gene match: 11. Germline assignment: CDR1 MNHEY and CDR2 SVGEGT. The CDR3 DNA is TGTGCCAGCAGTTATGACAGGGACCAGCTCAGAGAGACCCAGTACTTC. It specifies CASSYDRDQLRETQYF.

The table lists this clonotype with a few counts. V gene TRBV7-9 combines with J gene TRBJ1-4; the match to TRBD1 covers 9 bases. The J segment lost 5 bases and the V segment lost 4 bases, leaving 2 bases of the junction unmatched. Germline V gives CDR1 SEHNR, CDR2 FQNEAQ (reference sequence). There are 14 residues in the CDR3. The CDR3 nucleotides are TGTGCCAGCAGCTCCGGGACAGGGAATGAAAAACTGTTTTTT. Translated, it gives CASSSGTGNEKLFF.

V gene TRBV7-2 combines with J gene TRBJ1-1; 8 positions match TRBD1. Germline CDR1 reads SGHTA; CDR2 reads FQGNSA. This CDR3 spans 16 amino acids. V trimming: 5 bases; J trimming: 1 base; junction bases outside the gene matches: 9. The CDR3 loop is CASSPTTGVRNTEAFF. The DNA for the CDR3 is TGTGCCAGCAGCCCGACGACAGGGGTAAGGAACACTGAAGCTTTCTTT.

This chain joins TRBV20-1 and TRBJ2-5, with TRBD1 identical over 8 bases. V was clipped by 1 base and J by 5 bases; unmatched bases: 6. The CDR3 totals 14 residues. The germline V gene has CDR1 DFQATT and CDR2 SNEGSKA (reference sequence). DNA of the CDR3: TGCAGTGCTAGAGCGGGCAGGGGGCTGGAGACCCAGTACTTC. Translation gives CSARAGRGLETQYF.

By sample fraction, this clonotype is medium-sized. The V and J genes are TRBV27 and TRBJ1-1; TRBD1 matches 8 bases. This CDR3 region has 16 residues. Trimming cost V 3 bases and J 1 base; bases outside gene matches: 7. Germline values: CDR1 MNHEY, CDR2 SMNVEV (reference sequence). In DNA form, the CDR3 reads TGTGCCAGCAGTTTTGTCACAGGGGGTCCGAACACTGAAGCTTTCTTT. Protein: CASSFVTGGPNTEAFF.

The chain joins TRBV20-1 to TRBJ2-1; tentatively, D is TRBD2 (5 bases). The CDR3 runs 16 residues. Trimming took 1 base from V and 1 from J, leaving 14 bases between them. Germline assignment: CDR1 DFQATT and CDR2 SNEGSKA (reference sequence). CDR3 amino acids: CSARGGAASSYNEQFF. The CDR3 nucleotides are TGCAGTGCTAGAGGGGGAGCGGCTTCTTCCTACAATGAGCAGTTCTTC.

This clonotype was detected many times. The chain couples TRBV7-7 to TRBJ2-3; D is possibly TRBD1 (6 bases). The CDR3 spans 15 residues. Germline lookup yields CDR1 SSHAT and CDR2 FNYEAQ (reference sequence). The germline V and J ends were trimmed by 1 base and 0 bases, with 8 bases remaining between them. The CDR3 here is CASSLGGPSTDTQYF. CDR3 DNA: TGTGCCAGCAGCTTAGGGGGGCCCAGCACAGATACGCAGTATTTT. The whole variable domain, filled in from reference TRBV7-7 and TRBJ2-3, reads GAGVSQSPRYKVTKRGQDVTLRCDPISSHATLYWYQQALGQGPEFLTYFNYEAQPDKSGLPSDRFSAERPEGSISTLTIQRTEQRDSAMYRCASSLGGPSTDTQYFGPGTRLTVL.

The chain is built from TRBV12-3 or TRBV12-4 and TRBJ1-5; possibly TRBD1 for D (6 bases). The CDR3 is made up of 20 amino acids. V lost 5 bases and J lost 0, with 26 bases in between. Here the CDR3 DNA reads TGTGCCAGCAGTCCAGGAGGTGGGTTGGGCGGGACATATAGCAATCAGCCCCAGCATTTT. This codes for CASSPGGGLGGTYSNQPQHF.

The J gene is TRBJ2-7, the V gene TRBV7-6; the D gene is possibly TRBD2 (5 bases). Looked up from germline, CDR1 is SGHVS and CDR2 is FNYEAQ. This CDR3 region has 12 residues. V lost 6 bases and J 6 bases, leaving 12 bases between the germline ends. Here the CDR3 DNA reads TGTGCCAGCAGACAACTAGACATCGAGCAGTACTTC. Amino acid sequence: CASRQLDIEQYF.

The V and J genes are TRBV12-3 or TRBV12-4 and TRBJ1-5, with D perhaps matching TRBD1 (5 bases). Trimming removed 5 bases at V and 7 bases at J, with 18 bases between. This CDR3 spans 15 amino acids. CDR3 sequence: CASSPMGGGSQPQHF. Written as DNA, the CDR3 is TGTGCCAGCAGTCCCATGGGGGGAGGGTCCCAGCCCCAGCATTTT.

The chain couples TRBV29-1 to TRBJ1-5; possibly TRBD1 for D (5 bases). V lost 7 bases, J lost 2 bases, and 12 bases lay in between. Germline V gene lookup returns CDR1 SQVTM and CDR2 ANQGSEA. The CDR3 runs 13 residues. The CDR3 DNA is TGCAGCGCCCTAGTGGGGGGCAATCAGCCCCAGCATTTT. Encoded protein: CSALVGGNQPQHF. The complete variable domain, with remaining parts taken from reference TRBV29-1 and TRBJ1-5, reads SAVISQKPSRDICQRGTSLTIQCQVDSQVTMMFWYRQQPGQSLTLIATANQGSEATYESGFVIDKFPISRPNLTFSTLTVSNMSPEDSSIYLCSALVGGNQPQHFGDGTRLSIL.

CDR3 nucleotides: TGTGCCAGCAGCCCCCCAATCCCCCGACAGGGTAAGGCCTACGAGCAGTACTTC. It codes for CASSPPIPRQGKAYEQYF. This rearrangement joins TRBV4-2 to TRBJ2-7; 7 nucleotides line up with TRBD1. The CDR3 extends over 18 amino acids. V trimming: 4 bases; J trimming: 2 bases; junction bases outside the gene matches: 17. Germline V lookup: CDR1 LGHNA, CDR2 YNFKEQ.

This clonotype is a singleton in its sample. The rearrangement uses TRBV6-5 and TRBJ1-5, with a weak D call TRBD1 (6 bases). This CDR3 spans 13 amino acids. Germline V CDR1 and CDR2: MNHEY, SVGAGI. CDR3 sequence: CATRGASGWPQHF. CDR3 DNA sequence: TGTGCAACTCGGGGGGCCTCGGGGTGGCCCCAGCATTTT.